Presented here are 8 T cell receptor beta chains from one specimen sequenced in a study of blood T cell repertoires in COVID-19. Clones were read by immunoSEQ multiplex PCR, and TCRdb kept only the in-frame ones, dropping some. The sample carries about 130,000 clones, 90% recorded once. Sample: peripheral blood. The receptors stem from a man aged 45-65 years with active COVID-19.

The chain is built from TRBV10-1 and TRBJ2-7; 9 bases align to TRBD1. CDR3 size: 15 residues. Germline CDR1 WNHNN, CDR2 SYGVQD (reference sequence). V lost 2 bases to trimming and J lost 3 bases; unmatched junction nucleotides: 5. The CDR3 is CASSEQVTGGYEQYF. CDR3 DNA: TGCGCCAGCAGTGAGCAAGTGACAGGGGGCTACGAGCAGTACTTC.

The gene calls are TRBV14 and TRBJ1-3, with D possibly matching TRBD1 (6 bases). The V end lost 0 bases, the J end lost 0 bases, and 12 bases lay between the germline ends. Looked up from germline, CDR1 is SGHDN and CDR2 is FVKESK. The CDR3 spans 17 residues. The CDR3 DNA sequence: TGTGCCAGCAGCCAAGAGGACAGTATCTACTCTGGAAACACCATATATTTT. Amino acids: CASSQEDSIYSGNTIYF.

This rearrangement joins TRBV19 to TRBJ2-2; perhaps TRBD1 as D (5 bases). The CDR3 loop spans 19 amino acids. V was trimmed by 6 bases and J by 0 bases, leaving 23 bases between them. The germline V gene encodes CDR1 LNHDA and CDR2 SQIVND (reference sequence). CDR3 sequence reads: CASSPRQGKFDANTGELFF. In nucleotides, the CDR3 is TGTGCCAGTAGCCCTAGGCAGGGAAAGTTTGACGCGAACACCGGGGAGCTGTTTTTT. Based on the CDR3 plus reference TRBV19 and TRBJ2-2, the full variable domain is DGGITQSPKYLFRKEGQNVTLSCEQNLNHDAMYWYRQDPGQGLRLIYYSQIVNDFQKGDIAEGYSVSREKKESFPLTVTSAQKNPTAFYLCASSPRQGKFDANTGELFFGEGSRLTVL.

The chain joins TRBV19 to TRBJ2-7; possible D gene TRBD2, 6 bases. Germline V gene data show CDR1 as LNHDA and CDR2 as SQIVND (reference sequence). This CDR3 contains 14 residues. V lost 1 base, J lost 2 bases, and 9 bases lay in between. CDR3 protein: CASSIAGEAYEQYF. The CDR3 DNA reads as TGTGCCAGTAGTATAGCCGGGGAGGCCTACGAGCAGTACTTC.

The rearrangement links TRBV7-9 to TRBJ2-1; no firm D call. The CDR3 is 14 amino acids. Looked up from germline, CDR1 is SEHNR and CDR2 is FQNEAQ (reference sequence). Between the trimmed V and J ends, which lost 5 bases and 8 bases, there was a span of 16 bases. The CDR3 coding sequence is TGTGCCAGCAGCCCTAGAATTAGCAATCATGAGCAGTTCTTC. This encodes CASSPRISNHEQFF.

This clone was seen only once. The V call is TRBV7-2, the J call TRBJ1-6; D gene uncertain. This CDR3 spans 17 amino acids. CDR1 is SGHTA, CDR2 FQGNSA, per germline. The ends were cut back, 2 bases at V and 0 bases at J, with 11 bases in the middle. The CDR3 DNA is TGTGCCAGCAGCTTATCCCTGGTGAGCTCCTATAATTCACCCCTCCACTTT. Its translation is CASSLSLVSSYNSPLHF.

The genes are TRBV5-6 and TRBJ1-2; the D gene is possibly TRBD1 (6 bases). From germline, CDR1 is SGHDT and CDR2 YYEEEE. This CDR3 has 15 residues. V lost 4 bases and J 2 bases, leaving 15 bases between the germline ends. CDR3 nucleotides: TGTGCCAGCAGCCCCGTTCCCCAGGGGAACTATGGCTACACCTTC. Residues: CASSPVPQGNYGYTF. Supplemented by reference TRBV5-6 and TRBJ1-2, the full variable domain reads DAGVTQSPTHLIKTRGQQVTLRCSPKSGHDTVSWYQQALGQGPQFIFQYYEEEERQRGNFPDRFSGHQFPNYSSELNVNALLLGDSALYLCASSPVPQGNYGYTFGSGTRLTVV.

The chain joins TRBV7-8 to TRBJ1-2, with 7 bases lining up with TRBD1. CDR1 is SGHVS and CDR2 is FQNEAQ in the germline V gene. V lost 5 bases and J lost 4; bases outside the gene matches: 19. CDR3 length: 18 residues. CDR3: CASSRRTGGQGRSYGYTF. The CDR3 coding sequence is TGTGCCAGCAGCCGCAGGACAGGCGGGCAGGGGCGAAGCTATGGCTACACCTTC.